The clone carrying this T cell receptor beta chain was detected a few times. The antigen is unknown. Trimming shortened V by 2 bases and J by 5 bases, and 21 bases separated the two germline ends. The V gene's germline CDR1 is DFQATT and CDR2 SNEGSKA (reference sequence). The CDR3 is 16 amino acids. Libraries for TCRalpha and TCRbeta carried sample barcodes and unique molecular identifiers via 5'RACE. TCRdb redid the calling of the 5' RACE reads with MiXCR, one entry per CDR3 protein. This table has more than 100,000 distinct CDR3 sequences, approximately 5.9% appearing once. This record comes from a study of T-cell memory formation after mild COVID-19. About the study: TCR clusters largely stayed donor specific.

General study results and limits: The appearance of some responding clones in pre-infection memory suggested that cross-reactive memory joined. Researchers report contracting CD4+ clones mostly in CM and EM, with CD8+ clones in EMRA.

The gene calls are TRBV20-1 and TRBJ2-5; the D is unclear. The material sequenced was PBMCs or a T cell subset sorted from them (not recorded which). The origin of this receptor is an adult woman who had mild COVID-19 (a few samples of this study predate the infection). Cell type and time point are not known. CDR3 in DNA: TGCAGTGCTAGATCCATCTTTGGACCCGTTCGCGAGACCCAGTACTTC. Translated, it gives CSARSIFGPVRETQYF.